A single sample gave rise to the 3 T cell receptor beta chains below, sequenced in a study of cytomegalovirus exposure and HLA in healthy donors. The PCR had 60 Vbeta and 13 Jbeta primers. Clones were sequenced by immunoSEQ multiplex PCR, and TCRdb holds only the in-frame ones, with some missing. Of 95,000 to 150,000 clones in the sample, around 66% are singletons; the top ten hold over 1.5%. The source material was PBMCs. Source of these receptors: a man between 18 and 35 years old in good health and CMV-seronegative.

The rearrangement joins TRBV5-6 to TRBJ2-2; possible D gene TRBD2, 5 bases. V was clipped by 4 bases and J by 6 bases, with 10 bases between them. The V gene's germline CDR1 is SGHDT and CDR2 YYEEEE. This CDR3 is 13 amino acids long. The CDR3 nucleotides read TGTGCCAGCAGCGCATCCGGGGCCGGGGAGCTGTTTTTT. As protein: CASSASGAGELFF.

The sample holds a few counts of this clone. The V call is TRBV7-9, the J call TRBJ1-2; D gene ambiguous. The length of the CDR3 is 12 residues. Trimming removed 5 bases at V and 6 bases at J, with 10 bases between. Germline assignment: CDR1 SEHNR and CDR2 FQNEAQ (reference sequence). The CDR3 spells CASSVQVHGYTF. For the CDR3, the DNA is TGTGCCAGCAGCGTCCAGGTACATGGCTACACCTTC. The complete variable domain, with remaining parts taken from reference TRBV7-9 and TRBJ1-2, reads DTGVSQNPRHKITKRGQNVTFRCDPISEHNRLYWYRQTLGQGPEFLTYFQNEAQLEKSRLLSDRFSAERPKGSFSTLEIQRTEQGDSAMYLCASSVQVHGYTFGSGTRLTVV.

The gene calls are TRBV7-9 and TRBJ1-4; D not certain. Trimming shortened V by 0 bases and J by 8 bases, and 13 bases separated the two germline ends. CDR3 length: 15 amino acids. Germline V CDR1 and CDR2: SEHNR, FQNEAQ (reference sequence). The CDR3 reads CASSLATGFREKLFF. In nucleotides, the CDR3 is TGTGCCAGCAGCTTAGCGACGGGGTTTCGCGAAAAACTGTTTTTT.